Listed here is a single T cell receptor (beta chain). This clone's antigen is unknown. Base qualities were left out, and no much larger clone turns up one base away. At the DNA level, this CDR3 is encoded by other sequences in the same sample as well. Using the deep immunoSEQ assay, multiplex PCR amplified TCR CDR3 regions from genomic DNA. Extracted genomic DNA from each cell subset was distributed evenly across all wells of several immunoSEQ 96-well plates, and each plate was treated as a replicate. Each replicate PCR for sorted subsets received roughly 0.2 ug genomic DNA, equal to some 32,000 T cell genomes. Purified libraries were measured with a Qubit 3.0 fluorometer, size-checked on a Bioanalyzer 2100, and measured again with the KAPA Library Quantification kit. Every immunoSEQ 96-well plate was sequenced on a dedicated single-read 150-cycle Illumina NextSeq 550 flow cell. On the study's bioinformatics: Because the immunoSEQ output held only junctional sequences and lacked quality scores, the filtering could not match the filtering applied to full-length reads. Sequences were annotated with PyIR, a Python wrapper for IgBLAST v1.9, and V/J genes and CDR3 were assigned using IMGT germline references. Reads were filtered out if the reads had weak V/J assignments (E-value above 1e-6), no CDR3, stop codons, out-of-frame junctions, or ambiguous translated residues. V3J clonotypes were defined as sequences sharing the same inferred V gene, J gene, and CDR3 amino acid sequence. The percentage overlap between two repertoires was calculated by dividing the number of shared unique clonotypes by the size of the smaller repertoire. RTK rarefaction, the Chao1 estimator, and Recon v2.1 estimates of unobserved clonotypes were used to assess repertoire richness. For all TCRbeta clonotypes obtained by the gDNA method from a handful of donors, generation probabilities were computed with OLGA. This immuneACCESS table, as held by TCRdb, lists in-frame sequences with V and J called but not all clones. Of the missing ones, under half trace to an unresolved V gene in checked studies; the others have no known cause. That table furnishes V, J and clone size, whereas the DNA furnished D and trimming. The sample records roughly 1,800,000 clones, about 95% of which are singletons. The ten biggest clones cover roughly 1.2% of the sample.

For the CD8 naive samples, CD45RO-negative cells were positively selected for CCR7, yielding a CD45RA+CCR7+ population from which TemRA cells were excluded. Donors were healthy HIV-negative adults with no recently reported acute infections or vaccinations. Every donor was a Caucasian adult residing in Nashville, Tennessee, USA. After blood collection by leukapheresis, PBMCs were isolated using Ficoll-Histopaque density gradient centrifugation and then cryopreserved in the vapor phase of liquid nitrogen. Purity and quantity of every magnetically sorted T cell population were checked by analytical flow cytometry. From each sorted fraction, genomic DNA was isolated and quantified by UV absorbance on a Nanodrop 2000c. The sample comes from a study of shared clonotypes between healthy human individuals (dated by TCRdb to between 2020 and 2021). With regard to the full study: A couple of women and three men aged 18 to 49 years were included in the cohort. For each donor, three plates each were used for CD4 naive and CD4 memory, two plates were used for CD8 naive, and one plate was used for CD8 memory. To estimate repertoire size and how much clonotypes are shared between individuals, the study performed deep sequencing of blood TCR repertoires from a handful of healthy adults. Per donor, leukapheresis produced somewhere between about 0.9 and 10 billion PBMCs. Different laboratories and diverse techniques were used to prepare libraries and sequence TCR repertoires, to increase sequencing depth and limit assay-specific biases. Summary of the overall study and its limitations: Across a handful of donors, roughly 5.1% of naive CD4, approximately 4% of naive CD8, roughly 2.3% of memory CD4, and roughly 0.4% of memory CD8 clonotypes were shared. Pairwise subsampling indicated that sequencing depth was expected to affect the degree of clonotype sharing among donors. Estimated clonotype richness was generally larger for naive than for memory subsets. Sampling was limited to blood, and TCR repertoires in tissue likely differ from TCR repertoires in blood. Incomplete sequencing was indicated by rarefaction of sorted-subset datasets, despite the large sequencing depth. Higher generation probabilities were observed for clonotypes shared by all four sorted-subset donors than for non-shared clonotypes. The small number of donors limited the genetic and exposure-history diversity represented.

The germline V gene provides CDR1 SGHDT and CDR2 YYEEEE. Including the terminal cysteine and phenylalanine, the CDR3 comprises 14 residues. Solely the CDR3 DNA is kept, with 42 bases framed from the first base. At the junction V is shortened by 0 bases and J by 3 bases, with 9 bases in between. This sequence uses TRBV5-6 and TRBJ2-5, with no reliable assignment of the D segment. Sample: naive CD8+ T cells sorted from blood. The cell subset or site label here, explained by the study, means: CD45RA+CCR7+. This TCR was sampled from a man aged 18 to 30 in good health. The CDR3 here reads CASSLGTSEETQYF. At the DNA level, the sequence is TGTGCCAGCAGCTTGGGCACCTCGGAAGAGACCCAGTACTTC.